This T cell receptor (beta chain) originates from a study of blood T cell repertoires in COVID-19. Turning to the study itself: The samples span acute and convalescent COVID-19 from the United States, Italy and Spain. Nucleic acid was either cDNA or gDNA, and it came from T cells, B-cell-depleted T cells, or PBMCs.

The germline V gene encodes CDR1 MDHEN and CDR2 SYDVKM. The CDR3 consists of 12 residues. V shed 8 bases and J shed 8 bases, with 15 bases lying between them. In the source study's methods: Researchers report that nucleated cell counts were estimated from reference gene primer amplification. Libraries were prepared by immunoSEQ multiplex PCR; TCRdb keeps only in-frame clonotypes and omits some of them. V and J calls and clone size are copied from that table; D and trimming were computed from the DNA. This sample yields around 190,000 clones, of which roughly 85% are seen a single time; around 4.9% belongs to the top ten.

The TCR sequence derives from a woman older than 75 with acute or convalescent COVID-19. The specimen sequenced was peripheral blood. The chain recombines TRBV28 with TRBJ1-2; D gene uncertain. The CDR3 reads CASSGGRRGYTF. The CDR3 nucleotides read TGTGCCAGCTCGGGAGGGAGGCGCGGCTACACCTTC.